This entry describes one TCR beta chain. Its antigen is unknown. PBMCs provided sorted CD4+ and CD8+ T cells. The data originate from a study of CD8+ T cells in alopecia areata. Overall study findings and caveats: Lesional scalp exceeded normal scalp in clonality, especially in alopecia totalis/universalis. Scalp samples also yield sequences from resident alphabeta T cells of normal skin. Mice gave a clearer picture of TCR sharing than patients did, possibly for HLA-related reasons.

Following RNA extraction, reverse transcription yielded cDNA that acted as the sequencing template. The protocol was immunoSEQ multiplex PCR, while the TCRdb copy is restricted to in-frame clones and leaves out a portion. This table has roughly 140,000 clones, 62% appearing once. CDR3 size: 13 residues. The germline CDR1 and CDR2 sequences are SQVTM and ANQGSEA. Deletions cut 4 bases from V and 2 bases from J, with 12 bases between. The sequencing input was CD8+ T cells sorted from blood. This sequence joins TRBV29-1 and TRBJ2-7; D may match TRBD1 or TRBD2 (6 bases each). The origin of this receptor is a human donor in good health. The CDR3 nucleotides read TGCAGCGTTGTGGCGGGACAAACCTACGAGCAGTACTTC. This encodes CSVVAGQTYEQYF.